This TCR beta chain originates from a study of blood T cell repertoires in COVID-19. About the research overall: Italy, Spain and the United States were the sources of the convalescent and acute COVID-19 samples. The cDNA or gDNA used as material had been derived from T cells, B-cell-depleted T cells, or PBMCs.

Original processing methods: Amplification of reference gene primers was used by the study to estimate nucleated cell counts. Method: immunoSEQ multiplex PCR; TCRdb's copy keeps in-frame clones and lacks some. That table supplies the V and J calls and clone size; D and trimming were determined from the DNA. The table shows about 60,000 clones, with approximately 90% occurring only once. The CDR3 loop spans 12 amino acids. The V gene's germline CDR1 is GTSNPN and CDR2 SVGIG (reference sequence). Deletions cut 3 bases from V and 4 bases from J, with 7 bases between. The clonotype comes from a human donor with active COVID-19. The donor label of this sample is uncertain. This rearrangement joins TRBV30 to TRBJ1-5; D gene ambiguous. The sequencing sample was made of peripheral blood. The chain's CDR3 is CAWSFRNQPQHF. The CDR3 DNA reads as TGTGCCTGGAGCTTCAGAAATCAGCCCCAGCATTTT. The full variable domain, its missing parts supplied by reference TRBV30 and TRBJ1-5, is SQTIHQWPATLVQPVGSPLSLECTVEGTSNPNLYWYRQAAGRGLQLLFYSVGIGQISSEVPQNLSASRPQDRQFILSSKKLLLSDSGFYLCAWSFRNQPQHFGDGTRLSIL.